The 27 T cell receptor beta chains given below trace back to one sample, sequenced in a study of T cell repertoires in cytomegalovirus infection. TCRdb recomputed calls from the reads with MiXCR, one row per CDR3 protein. The sample includes approximately 990,000 distinct CDR3 sequences, around 32% of them seen just once. For these receptors, no antigen is known. The sample was cultured CD8+ T cells from PBMCs, taken from culture after CMV antigen stimulation. These receptors originate from a human donor in good health (CMV status not recorded). Some clones in this sample may be carry-over from other donors' samples.

Many counts were recorded for this clonotype. The CDR3 spells CASSYGTGNDYTEAFF. CDR3 coding DNA: TGTGCCAGCAGCTACGGTACAGGGAACGATTACACTGAAGCTTTCTTT. The rearrangement uses TRBV7-6 and TRBJ1-1; perhaps TRBD1 as D (6 bases). This CDR3 region has 16 residues. Trimming stripped 4 bases from V and 3 bases from J, with 18 bases between. Germline CDR1 and CDR2: SGHVS and FNYEAQ.

The chain's CDR3 is CASSYSAGYEQYV. In DNA form, the CDR3 reads TGTGCCAGCAGTTACTCGGCGGGCTACGAGCAGTACGTC. V and J are TRBV6-5 and TRBJ2-7; TRBD2 might be the D (5 bases). The CDR3 runs 13 residues. Trimming removed 0 bases at V and 3 bases at J, with 6 bases between. CDR1 and CDR2 from the germline V gene are MNHEY and SVGAGI.

In its sample, this clonotype was seen many times. The chain combines TRBV7-6 with TRBJ2-7; D is perhaps TRBD2 (6 bases). CDR3 length equals 15 residues. Germline CDR1 is SGHVS and CDR2 is FNYEAQ. V was trimmed by 3 bases and J by 7 bases, leaving 19 bases between them. CDR3 loop: CASSLRIRDLPEQYF. The CDR3 DNA follows: TGTGCCAGCAGCTTGCGCATCAGGGACTTACCGGAGCAGTACTTC.

The J gene is TRBJ2-1, the V gene TRBV13; TRBD1 matches 7 bases. Germline assignment: CDR1 PRHDT and CDR2 FYEKMQ (reference sequence). The CDR3 is made up of 13 amino acids. V gave up 7 bases and J gave up 6 bases; unmatched junction bases: 6. CDR3 loop: CASTSRGSNEQFF. Written as DNA, the CDR3 is TGTGCCAGCACGAGCAGGGGGAGCAATGAGCAGTTCTTC.

J is TRBJ1-3 and V is TRBV13; no clear D gene. CDR1 is PRHDT and CDR2 is FYEKMQ in the germline V gene (reference sequence). V was shortened by 6 bases and J by 0 bases, with 12 bases between the two germline ends. This CDR3 has 15 amino acids. This CDR3 is CASSSSGISGNTIYF. CDR3 DNA: TGTGCCAGCAGTTCATCGGGGATCTCTGGAAACACCATATATTTT. The full variable domain, with the rest looked up from reference TRBV13 and TRBJ1-3, is AAGVIQSPRHLIKEKRETATLKCYPIPRHDTVYWYQQGPGQDPQFLISFYEKMQSDKGSIPDRFSAQQFSDYHSELNMSSLELGDSALYFCASSSSGISGNTIYFGEGSWLTVV.

The V and J genes are TRBV7-9 and TRBJ1-3; TRBD1 matches 7 bases. Looked up from germline, CDR1 is SEHNR and CDR2 is FQNEAQ (reference sequence). V shed 1 base and J 3 bases; nucleotides not matched to a gene: 9. This CDR3 spans 17 amino acids. This CDR3 reads CASSLEGRDSDGNTIYF. For the CDR3, the DNA is TGTGCCAGCAGCTTAGAGGGCCGGGACAGTGATGGAAACACCATATATTTT.

The sample holds one count of this clonotype. The chain couples TRBV6-1 to TRBJ1-6, with 10 bases identical to TRBD1. The trim removed 5 bases at V and 8 bases at J, leaving 6 bases unmatched. CDR1 is MNHNS, CDR2 SASEGT, per germline. CDR3 size: 15 residues. The CDR3 sequence: CASSWDRGLDSPLHF. The CDR3 DNA reads as TGTGCCAGCAGTTGGGACAGGGGTTTAGATTCACCCCTCCACTTT.

In its sample, this clonotype was seen a few times. The CDR3 spells CASSLNGFSNQPQHF. The CDR3 coding sequence is TGTGCCAGCAGCTTAAACGGGTTTAGCAATCAGCCCCAGCATTTT. The chain has TRBV11-2 and TRBJ1-5; D is uncertain. V lost 2 bases to trimming and J lost 0 bases, with 8 bases between them. The CDR3 extends over 15 amino acids. Per germline, CDR1 SGHAT and CDR2 FQNNGV.

The rearrangement links TRBV20-1 to TRBJ2-7; D unresolved. The V end was cut by 5 bases, the J end by 9 bases, with 14 bases between. CDR1 is DFQATT and CDR2 is SNEGSKA in the germline V gene (reference sequence). The CDR3 runs to 11 residues. The CDR3 DNA reads TGCAGTGCTCAGGCCTCAGACGGGCAGTACGTC. This sequence encodes CSAQASDGQYV.

V and J are TRBV5-4 and TRBJ1-2; TRBD1 agrees at 9 bases. The CDR3 spans 16 residues. Germline CDR1 is SGHNT and CDR2 is YYREEE (reference sequence). V lost 3 bases to trimming and J lost 0 bases; unmatched junction nucleotides: 6. The CDR3 DNA reads TGTGCCAGCAGCTCCGGGACAGGGCGCGCTAACTATGGCTACACCTTC. Its protein product is CASSSGTGRANYGYTF. Together with reference TRBV5-4 and TRBJ1-2, the CDR3 gives the full variable domain: ETGVTQSPTHLIKTRGQQVTLRCSSQSGHNTVSWYQQALGQGPQFIFQYYREEENGRGNFPPRFSGLQFPNYSSELNVNALELDDSALYLCASSSGTGRANYGYTFGSGTRLTVV.

This clonotype has a handful of counts. The chain has TRBV6-6 and TRBJ2-7; D remains unclear. CDR1 MNHNY and CDR2 SVGAGI come from the germline V gene (reference sequence). The CDR3 length is 14 residues. V was cut by 5 bases and J by 2 bases, with 13 bases left in between. The DNA for the CDR3 is TGTGCCAGCAGTCAAAGGGATTCCGCCTACGAGCAGTACTTC. This codes for CASSQRDSAYEQYF.

This clonotype was seen a few times. The chain has TRBV12-5 and TRBJ1-2, with 7 bases matching TRBD1. V lost 1 base, J lost 8 bases, and 10 bases stayed unmatched. There are 15 residues in the CDR3. Germline CDR1 reads LGHNT; CDR2 reads FRNRAP. This CDR3 reads CASGLGNYRGGGYTF. CDR3 DNA sequence: TGTGCTAGTGGTTTGGGAAATTACAGGGGTGGCGGCTACACCTTC.

Only a few counts were recorded for this clonotype. The rearrangement links TRBV7-6 to TRBJ2-1, with 9 nucleotides matching TRBD2. V dropped 6 bases and J dropped 7; count of bases not matched to a gene: 16. The CDR3 length is 17 residues. CDR1 and CDR2 from the germline V gene are SGHVS and FNYEAQ. This chain's CDR3 is CASSRIAGALEGNEQFF. CDR3 nucleotide sequence: TGTGCCAGCAGTCGTATAGCGGGGGCCCTAGAGGGGAATGAGCAGTTCTTC.

V gene TRBV24-1 combines with J gene TRBJ2-6, with D tentatively TRBD1 (5 bases). V dropped 4 bases and J dropped 1 base, with 10 bases sitting between them. Germline V gene lookup returns CDR1 KGHDR and CDR2 SFDVKD. The CDR3 has 16 amino acids. As DNA, the CDR3 is TGTGCCACCAGTGACCCCGACAGATCTGGGGCCAACGTCCTGACTTTC. Its translation: CATSDPDRSGANVLTF.

The CDR3, as DNA: TGTGCCAGCAGCCAAGTAGGGGGTTTGGGGGGCCGGTGGTCGACTAATGAAAAACTGTTTTTT. Translated, it gives CASSQVGGLGGRWSTNEKLFF. J is TRBJ1-4 and V is TRBV14, with D tentatively TRBD1 (6 bases). V was clipped by 1 base and J by 2 bases, with 26 bases between them. The CDR3 has 21 amino acids. Germline assignment: CDR1 SGHDN and CDR2 FVKESK.

This rearrangement joins TRBV29-1 to TRBJ2-2; D might be TRBD2 (5 bases). Germline-derived CDR1 and CDR2 are SQVTM and ANQGSEA. The CDR3 consists of 13 residues. The germline V and J ends were trimmed by 7 bases and 3 bases, with 12 bases remaining between them. The DNA for the CDR3 is TGCAGCGGAACGGGGTCGGACACCGGGGAGCTGTTTTTT. Amino acids: CSGTGSDTGELFF.

Remarks on this clonotype: A clone one base away is much larger, so this may be a read error. The chain joins TRBV7-9 to TRBJ2-7; D gene uncertain. In germline, CDR1 is SEHNR, CDR2 FQNEAQ (reference sequence). This CDR3 contains 13 residues. The V end was cut by 0 bases, the J end by 2 bases, with 5 bases between. The CDR3 sequence is CASSLAQTYEQYV. The CDR3 DNA reads TGTGCCAGCAGCTTAGCACAGACCTACGAGCAGTACGTC.

This clonotype was seen a handful of times. V gene TRBV7-8 combines with J gene TRBJ2-7; 9 positions match TRBD2. The CDR3 consists of 16 residues. Germline CDR1 and CDR2: SGHVS and FQNEAQ. Losses at the gene ends were 2 bases for V and 1 base for J; bases not matched to a gene: 6. CDR3 loop: CASSLLQRGESYEQYF. As DNA, the CDR3 is TGTGCCAGCAGCTTACTCCAGCGGGGGGAATCCTACGAGCAGTACTTC.

The gene calls are TRBV7-3 and TRBJ2-1; TRBD1 matches at 7 bases. The V segment lost 5 bases and the J segment 6 bases; nucleotides outside the gene matches: 10. The CDR3 consists of 15 residues. CDR1 SGHTA and CDR2 FQGTGA come from the germline V gene. The CDR3, as DNA: TGTGCCAGCAGCCCTCACAGGGGATTCGTCAATGAGCAGTTCTTC. It is translated as CASSPHRGFVNEQFF.

The gene calls are TRBV28 and TRBJ2-4; no definite D call. CDR1 MDHEN and CDR2 SYDVKM come from the germline V gene. The CDR3 consists of 10 residues. Trimming shortened V by 8 bases and J by 4 bases, and 3 bases separated the two germline ends. For the CDR3, the DNA is TGTGCCAGCGGAAAAAACATTCAGTACTTC. This gives the protein CASGKNIQYF.

V is TRBV5-8 and J is TRBJ1-6, with 9 bases fitting TRBD1. This CDR3 has 18 amino acids. CDR1 SGHTS and CDR2 YDEGEE come from the germline V gene. V trimming: 2 bases; J trimming: 0 bases; junction bases outside the gene matches: 6. CDR3 sequence (DNA): TGTGCCAGCAGCTTTCGGGACAGGGTAAACTCCTATAATTCACCCCTCCACTTT. This encodes CASSFRDRVNSYNSPLHF.

This clonotype was seen only a few times. The chain carries TRBV9 and TRBJ2-5, with TRBD1 matching over 8 bases. The CDR3 is 9 amino acids. Trimming cost V 7 bases and J 14 bases; bases outside gene matches: 4. Per the germline V gene, CDR1 is SGDLS and CDR2 is YYNGEE. The CDR3 region is CASGRGPYF. The CDR3 DNA reads as TGTGCCAGCGGCAGGGGGCCCTACTTC.

The chain employs TRBV4-3 and TRBJ2-2; 7 bases align to TRBD1. Germline-derived CDR1 and CDR2 are LGHNA and YSLEER. This CDR3 contains 17 residues. V was pared by 2 bases and J by 2 bases, with 8 bases of the junction left unmatched. The CDR3 is CASSQWHRDRNTGELFF. As DNA, the CDR3 is TGCGCCAGCAGCCAATGGCACCGGGACAGAAACACCGGGGAGCTGTTTTTT.

The sample holds many counts of this clonotype. The chain is built from TRBV7-9 and TRBJ1-5; D is uncertain. Deletions cut 3 bases from V and 5 bases from J, with 5 bases between. Germline V lookup: CDR1 SEHNR, CDR2 FQNEAQ (reference sequence). The CDR3 runs to 12 residues. The CDR3 here is CASSLLDQPQHF. The CDR3 coding sequence is TGTGCCAGCAGCTTGTTGGATCAGCCCCAGCATTTT.

This clonotype was observed a few times. The chain links TRBV20-1 to TRBJ1-6; D gene ambiguous. V was clipped by 7 bases and J by 4 bases, with 17 bases between them. The CDR3 spans 15 residues. CDR1 is DFQATT, CDR2 SNEGSKA, per germline (reference sequence). CDR3 DNA sequence: TGCAGTGTGCTAGCGGGAAGGGAATATAATTCACCCCTCCACTTT. It yields the protein CSVLAGREYNSPLHF.

The rearrangement joins TRBV19 to TRBJ2-4, with 10 bases matching TRBD2. Germline V gives CDR1 LNHDA, CDR2 SQIVND (reference sequence). The CDR3 has 15 residues. Losses at the gene ends were 3 bases for V and 5 bases for J; bases not matched to a gene: 4. The CDR3 region is CASSMFSGGQNIQYF. In DNA form, the CDR3 reads TGTGCCAGTAGTATGTTTAGCGGGGGGCAAAACATTCAGTACTTC.

The V call is TRBV19, the J call TRBJ2-3, with 11 bases that match TRBD1. Trimming cost V 6 bases and J 4 bases; bases outside gene matches: 9. Germline CDR1 LNHDA, CDR2 SQIVND (reference sequence). The CDR3 totals 16 residues. Here the CDR3 DNA reads TGTGCCAGTAGATTCCGCCGGGACAGGGGGTCAGATACGCAGTATTTT. As protein: CASRFRRDRGSDTQYF.